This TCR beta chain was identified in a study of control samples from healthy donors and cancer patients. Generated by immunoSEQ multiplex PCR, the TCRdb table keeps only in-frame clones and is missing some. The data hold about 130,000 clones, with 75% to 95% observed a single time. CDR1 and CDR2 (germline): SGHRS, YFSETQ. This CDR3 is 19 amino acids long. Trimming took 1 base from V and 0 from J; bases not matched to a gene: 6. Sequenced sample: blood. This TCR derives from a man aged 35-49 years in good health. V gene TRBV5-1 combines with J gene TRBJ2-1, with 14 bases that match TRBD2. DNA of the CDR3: TGCGCCAGCAGCTTGTGGGGACTAGCGGGGGCGAGCTCCTACAATGAGCAGTTCTTC. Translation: CASSLWGLAGASSYNEQFF. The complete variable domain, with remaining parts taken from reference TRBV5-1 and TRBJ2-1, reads KAGVTQTPRYLIKTRGQQVTLSCSPISGHRSVSWYQQTPGQGLQFLFEYFSETQRNKGNFPGRFSGRQFSNSRSEMNVSTLELGDSALYLCASSLWGLAGASSYNEQFFGPGTRLTVL.